The clone carrying this T cell receptor (beta chain) was seen just once. Its antigen is not identified. With MiXCR, TCRdb reprocessed the PCR reads. The sample records 20,000 to 25,000 clones, roughly 16% being singletons. These data belong to a study of metastatic and nonmetastatic thyroid tumors. Study overall: Patients with malignant and benign thyroid disease provided blood and tumor or nodule tissue, whose repertoires were compared.

Whole-study results and caveats: Significantly greater TCR beta diversity was reportedly found in malignant thyroid tumors than in benign nodules (in blood and tumor).

None of the patients had undergone any treatment ahead of thyroid surgery. The CDR3 loop spans 15 amino acids. Trimming removed 2 bases from V and 6 bases from J; junction bases left unmatched: 7. CDR1 and CDR2 from the germline V gene are SGHAT and FQNNGV. This chain connects TRBV11-2 to TRBJ2-7; 10 positions agree with TRBD2. Sequencing was carried out using blood. The source is a female donor with papillary thyroid cancer or a benign thyroid nodule (not recorded which). Some clones in this sample may be carry-over from other donors' samples. CDR3 sequence: CASSLPGLASGEQYF. CDR3 DNA: TGTGCCAGCAGCTTACCGGGACTAGCGTCGGGCGAGCAGTACTTC. Filled out from reference TRBV11-2 and TRBJ2-7, the complete variable domain reads EAGVAQSPRYKIIEKRQSVAFWCNPISGHATLYWYQQILGQGPKLLIQFQNNGVVDDSQLPKDRFSAERLKGVDSTLKIQPAKLEDSAVYLCASSLPGLASGEQYFGPGTRLTVT.